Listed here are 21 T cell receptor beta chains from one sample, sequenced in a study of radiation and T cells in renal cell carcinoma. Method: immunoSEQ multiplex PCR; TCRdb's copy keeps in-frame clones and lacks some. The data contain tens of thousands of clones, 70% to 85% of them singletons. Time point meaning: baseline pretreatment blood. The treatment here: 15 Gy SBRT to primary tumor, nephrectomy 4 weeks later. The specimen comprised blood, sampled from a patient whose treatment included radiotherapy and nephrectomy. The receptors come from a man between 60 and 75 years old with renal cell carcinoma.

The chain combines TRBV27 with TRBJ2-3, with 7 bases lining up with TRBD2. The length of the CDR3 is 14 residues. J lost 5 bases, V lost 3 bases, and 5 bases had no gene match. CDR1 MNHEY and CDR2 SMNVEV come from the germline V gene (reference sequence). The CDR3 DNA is TGTGCCAGCAGTTTCAGAGGGAGGGGAGATACGCAGTATTTT. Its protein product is CASSFRGRGDTQYF.

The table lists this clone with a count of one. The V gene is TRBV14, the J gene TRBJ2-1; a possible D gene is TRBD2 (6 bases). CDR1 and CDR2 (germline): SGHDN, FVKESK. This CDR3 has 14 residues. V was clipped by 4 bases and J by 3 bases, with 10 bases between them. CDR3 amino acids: CASSLGRDYNEQFF. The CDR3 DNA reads TGTGCCAGCAGCCTAGGGCGGGACTACAATGAGCAGTTCTTC.

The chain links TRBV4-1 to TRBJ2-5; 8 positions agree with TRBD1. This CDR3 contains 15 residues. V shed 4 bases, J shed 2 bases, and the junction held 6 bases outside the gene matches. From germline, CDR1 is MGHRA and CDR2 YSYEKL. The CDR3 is CASSRNRDRQETQYF. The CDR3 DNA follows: TGCGCCAGCAGCCGGAACCGGGACAGGCAAGAGACCCAGTACTTC.

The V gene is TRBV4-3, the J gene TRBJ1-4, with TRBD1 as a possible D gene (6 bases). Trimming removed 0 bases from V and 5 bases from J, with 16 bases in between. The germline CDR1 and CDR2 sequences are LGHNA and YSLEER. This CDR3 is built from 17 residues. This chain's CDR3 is CASSQDRGTFPNEKLFF. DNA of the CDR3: TGCGCCAGCAGCCAAGATCGGGGGACATTCCCCAATGAAAAACTGTTTTTT.

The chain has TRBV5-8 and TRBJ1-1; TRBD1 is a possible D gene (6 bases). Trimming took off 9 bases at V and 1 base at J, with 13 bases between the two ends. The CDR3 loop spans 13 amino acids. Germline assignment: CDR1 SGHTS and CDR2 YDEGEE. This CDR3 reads CAIQQGSNTEAFF. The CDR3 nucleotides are TGTGCCATTCAGCAGGGGTCGAACACTGAAGCTTTCTTT.

Here the CDR3 reads CASSPEASDYGYTF. The CDR3 nucleotides are TGTGCCAGCTCACCAGAGGCTTCCGACTATGGCTACACCTTC. The chain carries TRBV18 and TRBJ1-2; D not certain. Trimming removed 2 bases at V and 3 bases at J, with 10 bases between. Per the germline V gene, CDR1 is KGHSH and CDR2 is LQKENI. The CDR3 extends over 14 amino acids.

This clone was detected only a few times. The DNA for the CDR3 is TGTGCCAGCAGTTACTCGTTCGAGCAGTACTTC. Translating it yields CASSYSFEQYF. The chain carries TRBV6-6 and TRBJ2-7, with unresolved D. Germline CDR1 and CDR2: MNHNY and SVGAGI (reference sequence). CDR3 length: 11 amino acids. Between the trimmed V and J ends, which lost 0 bases and 6 bases, there was a span of 3 bases.

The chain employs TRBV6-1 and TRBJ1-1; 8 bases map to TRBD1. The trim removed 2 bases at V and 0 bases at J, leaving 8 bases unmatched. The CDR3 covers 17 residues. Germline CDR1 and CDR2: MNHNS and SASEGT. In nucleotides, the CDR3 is TGTGCCAGCAGTGAAAACCCGGGACAGGTCCTGAACACTGAAGCTTTCTTT. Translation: CASSENPGQVLNTEAFF.

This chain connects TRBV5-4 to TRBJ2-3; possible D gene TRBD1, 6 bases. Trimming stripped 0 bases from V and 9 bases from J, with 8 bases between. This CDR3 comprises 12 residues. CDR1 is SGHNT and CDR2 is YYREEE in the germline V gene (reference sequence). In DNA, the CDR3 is TGTGCCAGCAGCTTGGTGCAGGGGACGCAGTATTTT. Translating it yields CASSLVQGTQYF. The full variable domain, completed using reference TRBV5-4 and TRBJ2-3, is ETGVTQSPTHLIKTRGQQVTLRCSSQSGHNTVSWYQQALGQGPQFIFQYYREEENGRGNFPPRFSGLQFPNYSSELNVNALELDDSALYLCASSLVQGTQYFGPGTRLTVL.

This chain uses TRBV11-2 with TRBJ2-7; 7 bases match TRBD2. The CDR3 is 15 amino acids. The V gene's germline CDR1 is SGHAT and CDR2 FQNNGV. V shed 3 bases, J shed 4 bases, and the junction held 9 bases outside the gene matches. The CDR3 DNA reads TGTGCCAGCAGCTTTAGCCGGGAGGAGGAATACGAGCAGTACTTC. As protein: CASSFSREEEYEQYF.

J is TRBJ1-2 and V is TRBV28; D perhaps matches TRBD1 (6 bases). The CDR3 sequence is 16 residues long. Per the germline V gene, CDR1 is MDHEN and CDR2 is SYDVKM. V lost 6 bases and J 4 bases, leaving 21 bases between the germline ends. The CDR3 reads CASREGGAAPLYGYTF. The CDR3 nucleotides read TGTGCCAGCAGAGAGGGGGGGGCGGCACCTCTCTATGGCTACACCTTC.

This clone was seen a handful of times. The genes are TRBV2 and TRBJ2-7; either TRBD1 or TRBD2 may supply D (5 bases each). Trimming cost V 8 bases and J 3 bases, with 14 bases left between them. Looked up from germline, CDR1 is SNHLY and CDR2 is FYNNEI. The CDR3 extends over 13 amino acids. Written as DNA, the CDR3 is TGTGCCAGCTGGGACCGGGACCGCTACGAGCAGTACTTC. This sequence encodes CASWDRDRYEQYF.

CDR3 residues: CASSPQAGAVETQYF. The DNA of the CDR3 is TGCGCCAGCAGCCCCCAGGCGGGGGCAGTTGAGACCCAGTACTTC. The chain couples TRBV5-1 to TRBJ2-5; a possible D gene is TRBD2 (7 bases). The CDR3 has 15 amino acids. Trimming left V 4 bases short and J 5 bases short, with 18 bases between. CDR1 is SGHRS and CDR2 is YFSETQ in the germline V gene.

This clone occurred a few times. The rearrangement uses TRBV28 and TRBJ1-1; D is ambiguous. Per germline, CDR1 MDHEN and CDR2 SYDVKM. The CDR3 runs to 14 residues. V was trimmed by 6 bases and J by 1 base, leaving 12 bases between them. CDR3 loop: CASSSYQENTEAFF. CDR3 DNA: TGTGCCAGCAGCTCCTATCAGGAGAACACTGAAGCTTTCTTT. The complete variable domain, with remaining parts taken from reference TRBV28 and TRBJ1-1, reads DVKVTQSSRYLVKRTGEKVFLECVQDMDHENMFWYRQDPGLGLRLIYFSYDVKMKEKGDIPEGYSVSREKKERFSLILESASTNQTSMYLCASSSYQENTEAFFGQGTRLTVV.

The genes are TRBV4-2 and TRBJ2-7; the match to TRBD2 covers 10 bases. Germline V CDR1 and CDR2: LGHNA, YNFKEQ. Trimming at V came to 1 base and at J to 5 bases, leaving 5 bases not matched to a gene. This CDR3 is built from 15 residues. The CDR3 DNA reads TGTGCCAGCAGCCAAGTGACTAGCGGGTTTAACGAGCAGTACTTC. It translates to CASSQVTSGFNEQYF.

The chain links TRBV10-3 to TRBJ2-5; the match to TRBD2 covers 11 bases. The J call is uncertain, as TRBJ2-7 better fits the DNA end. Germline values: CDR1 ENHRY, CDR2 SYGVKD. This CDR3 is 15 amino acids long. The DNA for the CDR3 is TGTGCCATCAAGGCCGGGACTAGCGGACCCTACGAGCAGTACTTC. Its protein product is CAIKAGTSGPYEQYF.

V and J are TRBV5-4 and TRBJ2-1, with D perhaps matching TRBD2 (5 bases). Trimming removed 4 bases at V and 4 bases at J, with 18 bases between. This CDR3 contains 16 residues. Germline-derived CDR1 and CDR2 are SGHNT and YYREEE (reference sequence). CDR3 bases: TGTGCCAGCAGCCCCCGGGGTGGCGGACTTTACAATGAGCAGTTCTTC. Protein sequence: CASSPRGGGLYNEQFF.

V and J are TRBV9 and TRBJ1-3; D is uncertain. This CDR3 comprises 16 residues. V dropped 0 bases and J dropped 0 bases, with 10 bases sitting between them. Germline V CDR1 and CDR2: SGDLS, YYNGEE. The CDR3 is CASSVAMFGSGNTIYF. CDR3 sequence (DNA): TGTGCCAGCAGCGTAGCCATGTTCGGCTCTGGAAACACCATATATTTT. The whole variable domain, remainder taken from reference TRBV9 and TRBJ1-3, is DSGVTQTPKHLITATGQRVTLRCSPRSGDLSVYWYQQSLDQGLQFLIQYYNGEERAKGNILERFSAQQFPDLHSELNLSSLELGDSALYFCASSVAMFGSGNTIYFGEGSWLTVV.

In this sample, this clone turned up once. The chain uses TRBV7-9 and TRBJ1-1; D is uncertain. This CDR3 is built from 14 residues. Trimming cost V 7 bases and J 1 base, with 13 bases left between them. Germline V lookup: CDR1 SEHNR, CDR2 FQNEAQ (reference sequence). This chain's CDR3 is CASTIGPGNTEAFF. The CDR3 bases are TGTGCCAGCACCATCGGCCCAGGGAACACTGAAGCTTTCTTT.

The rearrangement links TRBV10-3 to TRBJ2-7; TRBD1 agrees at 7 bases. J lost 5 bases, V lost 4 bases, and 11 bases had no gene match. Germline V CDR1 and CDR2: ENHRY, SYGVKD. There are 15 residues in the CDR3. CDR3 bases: TGTGCCATCAGTGGTCGACCCGAGGACAGGAACGAGCAGTACTTC. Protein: CAISGRPEDRNEQYF.

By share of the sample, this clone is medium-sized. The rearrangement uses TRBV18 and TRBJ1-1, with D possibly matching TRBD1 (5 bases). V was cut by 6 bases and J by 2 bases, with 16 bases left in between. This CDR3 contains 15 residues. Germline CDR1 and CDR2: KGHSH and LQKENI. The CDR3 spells CASSPIFQGNTEAFF. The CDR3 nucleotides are TGTGCCAGCTCTCCCATCTTTCAGGGAAACACTGAAGCTTTCTTT. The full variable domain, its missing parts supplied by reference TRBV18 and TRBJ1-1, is NAGVMQNPRHLVRRRGQEARLRCSPMKGHSHVYWYRQLPEEGLKFMVYLQKENIIDESGMPKERFSAEFPKEGPSILRIQQVVRGDSAAYFCASSPIFQGNTEAFFGQGTRLTVV.